The sequence of this T cell receptor beta chain was determined in a study of CD8 T cells in Susac syndrome. RNA, at about 0.45 to 1 ug, was reverse transcribed with random hexamers. An immunoSEQ multiplex PCR amplified TCR beta CDR3 over 54 Vbeta and 13 Jbeta. MiXCR, run by TCRdb on the immunoSEQ multiplex PCR reads, gives a single entry per CDR3 protein. The sample has 75,000 to 80,000 distinct CDR3 sequences, approximately 95% seen once. This clonotype has a single count. The V and J ends lost 0 bases and 7 bases respectively, with 10 bases between them. The CDR3 sequence is 15 residues long. Germline-derived CDR1 and CDR2 are LGHNA and YSLEER.

The receptor was isolated from a human donor with Susac syndrome. The chain links TRBV4-3 to TRBJ1-6, with D possibly TRBD1 on 5 matching bases. The sample taken for sequencing was CD8+ T cells from PBMCs. The CDR3: CASSQDRAQNSPLHF. The CDR3 nucleotides read TGCGCCAGCAGCCAAGACAGGGCTCAGAATTCACCCCTCCACTTT.